This is a list of T cell receptor beta chains from one sample in a study of CD8+ T cells in alopecia areata. The repertoire was sequenced with immunoSEQ multiplex PCR; TCRdb's copy has only in-frame clones and lacks some. The top ten hold 2.6% of the sample, which has 200,000 or so clones, 40% to 55% seen once. The sample here was CD4+ T cells sorted from blood, taken around week 36, from a patient treated with tofacitinib. Receptors were obtained from a human donor with alopecia areata. Both conserved end residues are part of each CDR3. Fields, in order: J gene, clone size, D gene, V gene, CDR3 DNA, CDR3 protein. D genes are given only for firm matches. Clone size is given for some rows only: seen once, a few or many times, or a class if the clone is expanded.

J: TRBJ2-5
size: few
D: TRBD2
V: TRBV30
DNA: TGTGCTGGTAACACCGGCGGGAGAGGGACCCAGTACTTC
CDR3: CAGNTGGRGTQYF

J: TRBJ1-1
size: NA
D: TRBD1
V: TRBV2
DNA: TGTGCCAGCAGTGGACAGGGAAAAACTGAAGCTTTCTTT
CDR3: CASSGQGKTEAFF

J: TRBJ2-1
size: NA
D: NA
V: TRBV30
DNA: TGTGCCTGGCACCTAGGGAGCTCCTACAATGAGCAGTTCTTC
CDR3: CAWHLGSSYNEQFF

J: TRBJ2-2
size: NA
D: NA
V: TRBV30
DNA: TGTGCCTGGACCCGCAGCGGGTGGGTGACCGGGGAGCTGTTTTTT
CDR3: CAWTRSGWVTGELFF

J: TRBJ1-4
size: NA
D: NA
V: TRBV30
DNA: TGTGCCTGGAGTGTTGGTGAAAAACTGTTTTTT
CDR3: CAWSVGEKLFF

J: TRBJ2-1
size: few
D: NA
V: TRBV6-6
DNA: TGTGCCAGCAGTTCCGGGTCCTCTTCCTACAATGAGCAGTTCTTC
CDR3: CASSSGSSSYNEQFF

J: TRBJ2-1
size: NA
D: TRBD2
V: TRBV6-1
DNA: TGTGCCAGCAGCCTGGTAGCGGGAGGGGAGCAGTTCTTC
CDR3: CASSLVAGGEQFF

J: TRBJ2-6
size: NA
D: NA
V: TRBV15
DNA: TGTGCCACCAGCAGAGATGGTGGCAGGGGTCGCGCTGGGGCCAACGTCCTGACTTTC
CDR3: CATSRDGGRGRAGANVLTF

J: TRBJ2-7
size: few
D: TRBD1
V: TRBV7-2
DNA: TGTGCCAGCAGCCCGGACAGGGCCACCCACCTCACCTACGAGCAGTACTTC
CDR3: CASSPDRATHLTYEQYF

J: TRBJ2-3
size: few
D: NA
V: TRBV28
DNA: TGTGCCAGCACCGCCGGGGGGCGGGAGAGCACAGATACGCAGTATTTT
CDR3: CASTAGGRESTDTQYF

J: TRBJ1-2
size: NA
D: NA
V: TRBV27
DNA: TGTGCCAGCAGTTTAGGTGCCGCGATCTATGGCTACACCTTC
CDR3: CASSLGAAIYGYTF

J: TRBJ2-5
size: NA
D: NA
V: TRBV18
DNA: TGTGCCAGCCGTCGGGAGCTGGCGGAGACCCAGTACTTC
CDR3: CASRRELAETQYF

J: TRBJ2-5
size: NA
D: TRBD1
V: TRBV4-1
DNA: TGCGCCAGCAGCCCAGGGGGAGAGACCCAGTACTTC
CDR3: CASSPGGETQYF

J: TRBJ2-1
size: once
D: NA
V: TRBV25-1
DNA: TGTGCCAGCAGTGGATGGGTCCTCGGGGAGCAGTTCTTC
CDR3: CASSGWVLGEQFF

J: TRBJ2-7
size: NA
D: TRBD2
V: TRBV4-3
DNA: TGCGCCAGCAGCCAACTAAGCGGGAGGGACTACGAGCAGTACTTC
CDR3: CASSQLSGRDYEQYF

J: TRBJ2-7
size: few
D: NA
V: TRBV2
DNA: TGTGCCAGCAGTACCCAGGGGAGCGAGCAGTACTTC
CDR3: CASSTQGSEQYF

J: TRBJ2-7
size: NA
D: NA
V: TRBV11-2
DNA: TGTGCCAGCAGCTTAGTGGGGGGGCCCTACGAGCAGTACTTC
CDR3: CASSLVGGPYEQYF

J: TRBJ2-2
size: NA
D: NA
V: TRBV29-1
DNA: TGCAGCGTCCAGGACCGTTCCACCGGGGAGCTGTTTTTT
CDR3: CSVQDRSTGELFF

J: TRBJ1-2
size: NA
D: TRBD1
V: TRBV27
DNA: TGTGCCAGCAGGGATTGGACAGGGAGATTCGGCTACACCTTC
CDR3: CASRDWTGRFGYTF

J: TRBJ2-2
size: NA
D: TRBD2
V: TRBV2
DNA: TGTGCCAGCAGGAGAAGCGGGAGGGCCGAGGCCGGGGAGCTGTTTTTT
CDR3: CASRRSGRAEAGELFF

J: TRBJ2-5
size: NA
D: TRBD1
V: TRBV7-2
DNA: TGTGCCAGCAGCTTAACACAGGGGAAAGAGACCCAGTACTTC
CDR3: CASSLTQGKETQYF

J: TRBJ2-1
size: NA
D: NA
V: TRBV4-3
DNA: TGCGCCAGCAGCCGCCAGACTAGAGACAATGAGCAGTTCTTC
CDR3: CASSRQTRDNEQFF

J: TRBJ1-5
size: NA
D: NA
V: TRBV18
DNA: TGTGCCAGCTCAAGCGCCGAAGAGCAGCCCCAGCATTTT
CDR3: CASSSAEEQPQHF

J: TRBJ1-1
size: NA
D: NA
V: TRBV5-6
DNA: TGTGCCAGCAGCGCGCCGGTTGGGGTGAACACTGAAGCTTTCTTT
CDR3: CASSAPVGVNTEAFF

J: TRBJ2-1
size: few
D: NA
V: TRBV5-1
DNA: TGCGCCAGCAGCTTGGGGGACCTATCCAATGAGCAGTTCTTC
CDR3: CASSLGDLSNEQFF

J: TRBJ2-7
size: NA
D: TRBD1
V: TRBV28
DNA: TGTGCCATCAAAGAACACCGGGCAGGACAGGGTGGCTACGAGCAGTACTTC
CDR3: CAIKEHRAGQGGYEQYF

J: TRBJ2-6
size: few
D: NA
V: TRBV18
DNA: TGTGCCAGCTCACCGGCCGGGGCCAACGTCCTGACTTTC
CDR3: CASSPAGANVLTF

J: TRBJ2-4
size: NA
D: NA
V: TRBV6-6
DNA: TGTGCCAGCAGGACTGGTAGTGGGGCCAAAAACATTCAGTACTTC
CDR3: CASRTGSGAKNIQYF

J: TRBJ2-3
size: NA
D: NA
V: TRBV6-1
DNA: TGTGCCAGCAGGGTGAGGGGTGTGGATACGCAGTATTTT
CDR3: CASRVRGVDTQYF

J: TRBJ1-4
size: NA
D: NA
V: TRBV10-3
DNA: TGTGGAGGACCCAGGACTAATGAAAAACTGTTTTTT
CDR3: CGGPRTNEKLFF

J: TRBJ1-2
size: few
D: NA
V: TRBV4-2
DNA: TGTGCCAGCAGCCAAGTGAGGGGGGACTATGGCTACACCTTC
CDR3: CASSQVRGDYGYTF

J: TRBJ2-3
size: NA
D: NA
V: TRBV6-4
DNA: TGTGCCAGCAGGGAAGGGGGCACAGATACGCAGTATTTT
CDR3: CASREGGTDTQYF

J: TRBJ2-6
size: once
D: TRBD1
V: TRBV30
DNA: TGTGCCTGGAGCGAACCGGGACAGGGGGTTCCGGGGGCCAACGTCCTGACTTTC
CDR3: CAWSEPGQGVPGANVLTF

J: TRBJ1-5
size: NA
D: NA
V: TRBV19
DNA: TGTGCCAGTAGTATACCCCCGGCAGGGATCCAGCCCCAGCATTTT
CDR3: CASSIPPAGIQPQHF

J: TRBJ2-5
size: NA
D: NA
V: TRBV5-4
DNA: TGTGCCAGCAGCTTGAAGAGGGGCAGGGAGACCCAGTACTTC
CDR3: CASSLKRGRETQYF

J: TRBJ2-3
size: NA
D: TRBD1
V: TRBV28
DNA: TGTGCCAGCACGGGACAGGGGGCGCGGGGCACAGATACGCAGTATTTT
CDR3: CASTGQGARGTDTQYF

J: TRBJ2-2
size: NA
D: TRBD1
V: TRBV2
DNA: TGTGCCAGTGGAATGGAACAGGGGGCCATCAATAAATTT
CDR3: CASGMEQGAINKF

J: TRBJ2-5
size: few
D: NA
V: TRBV29-1
DNA: TGCAGCGTTGAAAAAGGGGGAGAGACCCAGTACTTC
CDR3: CSVEKGGETQYF

J: TRBJ2-7
size: few
D: NA
V: TRBV27
DNA: TGTGCCAGCATCCTCCGAGCGGGTACCACCTACGAGCAGTACTTC
CDR3: CASILRAGTTYEQYF

J: TRBJ2-1
size: few
D: NA
V: TRBV29-1
DNA: TGCAGCGTTGACGGAATCAATGAGCAGTTCTTC
CDR3: CSVDGINEQFF

J: TRBJ2-3
size: few
D: NA
V: TRBV11-1
DNA: TGTGCCAGCAGCTTAGCGAGCACAAATCCTAGCACAGATACGCAGTATTTT
CDR3: CASSLASTNPSTDTQYF

J: TRBJ2-3
size: NA
D: NA
V: TRBV4-3
DNA: TGCGCCAGCAGCCAAGGGGTGGGAGATGTTAAAGATACGCAGTATTTT
CDR3: CASSQGVGDVKDTQYF

J: TRBJ1-2
size: NA
D: TRBD1
V: TRBV7-8
DNA: TGTGCCAGCAGCATAACCGGGACAGGGAGGAAGGGCTACACCTTC
CDR3: CASSITGTGRKGYTF

J: TRBJ2-1
size: NA
D: NA
V: TRBV29-1
DNA: TGCAGCGCCGCAAGTGGGGTCTACAATGAGCAGTTCTTC
CDR3: CSAASGVYNEQFF

J: TRBJ1-5
size: few
D: NA
V: TRBV21-1
DNA: TGTGCCAGCAGCCTCGAAGCACAGGATGATAGCAATCAGCCCCAGCATTTT
CDR3: CASSLEAQDDSNQPQHF

J: TRBJ1-2
size: NA
D: NA
V: TRBV30
DNA: TGTGCCTGGAGTGTACTACCTTCAGGGGTGAACTATGGCTACACCTTC
CDR3: CAWSVLPSGVNYGYTF

J: TRBJ2-6
size: few
D: TRBD1
V: TRBV29-1
DNA: TGCAGCGTTCTTGACCTAGACAGGGAGATAGGTGCCAACGTCCTGACTTTC
CDR3: CSVLDLDREIGANVLTF

J: TRBJ2-5
size: NA
D: NA
V: TRBV2
DNA: TGTGCCAGCAGTGAACTCCTCGGACGGGAACAAGAGACCCAGTACTTC
CDR3: CASSELLGREQETQYF

J: TRBJ2-5
size: NA
D: NA
V: TRBV9
DNA: TGTGCCAGCAGCGTAGGACTAGGCGAGACCCAGTACTTC
CDR3: CASSVGLGETQYF

J: TRBJ1-1
size: few
D: NA
V: TRBV29-1
DNA: TGCAGCGTTCCAAAGACGACCGTGAACACTGAAGCTTTCTTT
CDR3: CSVPKTTVNTEAFF

J: TRBJ2-4
size: NA
D: NA
V: TRBV7-9
DNA: TGTGCCAGCAGCTTCGTAGGGCTCGTAGCCAAAAACATTCAGTACTTC
CDR3: CASSFVGLVAKNIQYF